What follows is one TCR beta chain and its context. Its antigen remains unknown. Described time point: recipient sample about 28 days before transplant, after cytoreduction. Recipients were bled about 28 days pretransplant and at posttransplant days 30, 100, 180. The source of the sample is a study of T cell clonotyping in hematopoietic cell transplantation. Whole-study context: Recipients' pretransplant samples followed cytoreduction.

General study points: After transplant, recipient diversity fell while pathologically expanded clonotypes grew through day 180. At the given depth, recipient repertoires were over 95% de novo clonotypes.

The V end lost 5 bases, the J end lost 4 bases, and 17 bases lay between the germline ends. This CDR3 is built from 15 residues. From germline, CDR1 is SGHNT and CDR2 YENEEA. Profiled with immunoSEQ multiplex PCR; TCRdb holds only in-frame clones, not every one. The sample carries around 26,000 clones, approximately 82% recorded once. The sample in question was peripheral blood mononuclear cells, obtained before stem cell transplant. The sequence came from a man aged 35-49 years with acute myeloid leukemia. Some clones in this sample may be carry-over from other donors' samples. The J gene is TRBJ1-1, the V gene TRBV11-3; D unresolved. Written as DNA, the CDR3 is TGTGCCAGCAGCCCACCCGTAGGTTTGCGCACTGAAGCTTTCTTT. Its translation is CASSPPVGLRTEAFF.